The sequence of this TCR beta chain was determined in a study of CD8+ T cells in alopecia areata. Study-wide results and limits: Patients displayed less clarity in TCR sharing than mice, a finding possibly related to HLA.

Alopecia areata patients had lesional scalp punch biopsies and peripheral blood taken from them. Isolation of CD4+ and CD8+ T cells from PBMCs was achieved by sorting. Remarks on this clone: Its antigen is unknown.

Sequencing templates came from extracted RNA that was reverse transcribed into cDNA. Sequenced by immunoSEQ multiplex PCR; TCRdb stores in-frame clones only, minus some. This sample has 220,000 or so clones, with about three fifths found just once. This TCR was recovered from a human donor with alopecia areata. This sample comprised CD4+ T cells sorted from blood, obtained at week 0.

The CDR3 sequence is CASSRTQWDQPQHF. The CDR3 nucleotides read TGTGCCAGCAGCCGCACCCAATGGGATCAGCCCCAGCATTTT. The rearrangement links TRBV6-1 to TRBJ1-5; D remains unclear. Germline V gene sequence: CDR1 MNHNS, CDR2 SASEGT. V lost 6 bases to trimming and J lost 5 bases, with 14 bases between them. The length of the CDR3 is 14 residues.